This record covers a single T cell receptor (beta chain). These data come from a study of blood T cell repertoires in COVID-19. The wider study: Spain, Italy and the United States supplied samples that represented acute and convalescent COVID-19. Sample material is recorded as cDNA or gDNA derived from T cells, B-cell-depleted T cells, or PBMCs.

Germline CDR1 and CDR2: MGHRA and YSYEKL. The CDR3 is 16 residues long. The V end was cut by 4 bases, the J end by 4 bases, with 17 bases between. Per the study methods: Amplification of reference gene primers was used by the study to estimate nucleated cell counts. Profiling relied on immunoSEQ multiplex PCR, and the TCRdb table lists in-frame clones only, not all of them. Clonal size and the V and J genes are those of that table, whereas D and trimming came from the DNA. In the table there are 98,000 or so clones, over 75% of which are singletons. The chain recombines TRBV4-1 with TRBJ2-1; maybe TRBD2 (5 bases). Material for sequencing was peripheral blood. The TCR was taken from a human donor in a cohort sampled during active COVID-19. CDR3 amino acids: CASSRTRTDYYNEQFF. DNA of the CDR3: TGCGCCAGCAGCCGAACCAGGACTGATTATTACAATGAGCAGTTCTTC.